This T cell receptor (beta chain) was identified in a study of shared clonotypes between healthy human individuals. About the research overall: Aged between 18 and 49, the donors were a couple of women and three men.

This CDR3 spans 15 amino acids. Germline V gene data show CDR1 as LNHDA and CDR2 as SQIVND (reference sequence). V was clipped by 8 bases and J by 0 bases; unmatched bases: 7. The method was immunoSEQ multiplex PCR; TCRdb's version includes in-frame clones alone and lacks a portion of them. The sample shows about 470,000 clones, about 85% of them seen only once. The V gene is TRBV19, the J gene TRBJ1-5; 7 bases are a match to TRBD1. Sequences were obtained from PBMCs. This TCR derives from a woman between 40 and 55 years old in good health. Some clones in this sample may be carry-over from other donors' samples. The CDR3 coding sequence is TGTGCCAGTTCCCTTGACAGGGCTAGCAATCAGCCCCAGCATTTT. Translating it yields CASSLDRASNQPQHF.